This entry lists 6 T cell receptor beta chains sequenced from one sample in a study of CD8+ T cells in alopecia areata. RNA extraction was followed by reverse transcription into cDNA, which acted as the sequencing template. Assay: immunoSEQ multiplex PCR; the TCRdb copy retains only in-frame clones and omits some. The sample carries fewer than 250,000 clones, 55% to 70% recorded once. As for treatment: oral pan-JAK inhibitor, 5-10 mg twice daily. This specimen consisted of CD4+ T cells sorted from blood, obtained at week 4, from a patient treated with tofacitinib. Receptors originate from a human donor with alopecia areata.

The sample holds a few counts of this clone. V usage is TRBV27 and J usage is TRBJ1-4; D remains unclear. The CDR3 extends over 17 amino acids. Germline assignment: CDR1 MNHEY and CDR2 SMNVEV (reference sequence). V gave up 5 bases and J gave up 0 bases, with 16 bases separating them. The chain's CDR3 is CASSAKLAGPTNEKLFF. The DNA of the CDR3 is TGTGCCAGCAGTGCCAAACTTGCGGGCCCAACTAATGAAAAACTGTTTTTT.

There are a few counts of this clone. The chain combines TRBV4-2 with TRBJ2-7; 7 bases fit TRBD2. The CDR3 consists of 16 residues. Trimming at V came to 3 bases and at J to 2 bases, leaving 10 bases not matched to a gene. Germline CDR1 is LGHNA and CDR2 is YNFKEQ. The CDR3 sequence: CASSQGSLAQTYEQYF. CDR3 DNA sequence: TGTGCCAGCAGCCAGGGATCACTAGCGCAAACCTACGAGCAGTACTTC.

The gene calls are TRBV29-1 and TRBJ2-2, with TRBD2 identical over 9 bases. The CDR3 is 16 amino acids. The germline V gene encodes CDR1 SQVTM and CDR2 ANQGSEA. Trimming cost V 4 bases and J 2 bases; bases outside gene matches: 8. The CDR3 region is CSVGTSVPSNTGELFF. The CDR3 bases are TGCAGCGTTGGGACTAGCGTTCCGTCTAACACCGGGGAGCTGTTTTTT.

CDR3 protein: CASSEVGSFAPGNTIYF. CDR3 nucleotide sequence: TGTGCCAGCAGTGAAGTAGGGTCTTTCGCGCCTGGAAACACCATATATTTT. The chain has TRBV2 and TRBJ1-3; D gene unclear. Trimming cost V 1 base and J 2 bases, with 15 bases left between them. The CDR3 has 17 amino acids. Germline loops: CDR1 SNHLY, CDR2 FYNNEI.

The chain carries TRBV30 and TRBJ2-1; D call uncertain. The CDR3 is 16 amino acids. V shed 2 bases and J shed 2 bases, with 16 bases lying between them. The germline V gene encodes CDR1 GTSNPN and CDR2 SVGIG (reference sequence). The CDR3 sequence: CAWSKVTEWAYNEQFF. CDR3 in DNA: TGTGCCTGGAGTAAGGTAACCGAATGGGCCTACAATGAGCAGTTCTTC.

A word on this clone: Germline and junction disagree at one end, which may indicate a read error. This rearrangement joins TRBV7-7 to TRBJ2-7, with D perhaps matching TRBD2 (5 bases). The CDR3 loop spans 15 amino acids. In germline, CDR1 is SSHAT, CDR2 FNYEAQ (reference sequence). CDR3 in DNA: TGTGCTAGCAGCGTCTTGGGAGTTTGGTCCTACGAGCAGTACTTC. Translation: CASSVLGVWSYEQYF.